This T cell receptor (beta chain) was sequenced for a study of T cell clonotyping in hematopoietic cell transplantation. Time point reported: recipient sample about 28 days before transplant, after cytoreduction. Assay used: immunoSEQ multiplex PCR; TCRdb lists only in-frame clones, some missing. The repertoire consists of approximately 30,000 clones, with roughly 84% occurring once and the leading ten covering about 1.8%. The CDR3 is 13 amino acids. V was clipped by 4 bases and J by 6 bases, with 11 bases between them. Germline CDR1 reads LNHDA; CDR2 reads SQIVND (reference sequence). The chain has TRBV19 and TRBJ2-3; either TRBD1 or TRBD2 may supply D (5 bases each). The source material was peripheral blood mononuclear cells, sampled before stem cell transplant. The sequence derives from a man aged 40-50 years with acute myeloid leukemia. Some clones in this sample may be carry-over from other donors' samples. CDR3 in amino acids: CASSKGDGDTQYF. CDR3 nucleotides: TGTGCCAGTAGTAAAGGGGACGGGGATACGCAGTATTTT.